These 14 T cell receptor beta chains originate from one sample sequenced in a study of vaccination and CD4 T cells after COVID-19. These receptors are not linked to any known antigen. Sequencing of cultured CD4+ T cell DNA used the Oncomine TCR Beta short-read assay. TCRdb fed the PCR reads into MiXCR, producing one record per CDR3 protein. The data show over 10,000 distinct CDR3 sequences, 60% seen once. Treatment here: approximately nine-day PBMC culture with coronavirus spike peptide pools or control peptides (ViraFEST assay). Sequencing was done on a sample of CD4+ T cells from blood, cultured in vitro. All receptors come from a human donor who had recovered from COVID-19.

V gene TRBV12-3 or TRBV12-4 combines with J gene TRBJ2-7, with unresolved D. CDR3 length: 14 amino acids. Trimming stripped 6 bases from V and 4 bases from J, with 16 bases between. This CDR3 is CASSRSRVGYEQYF. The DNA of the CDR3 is TGTGCCAGCAGCCGGTCTAGAGTTGGGTACGAGCAGTACTTC.

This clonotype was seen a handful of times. This CDR3 reads CSARDLAGQYF. The CDR3 nucleotides are TGCAGTGCTAGAGATTTGGCGGGACAGTATTTT. The chain employs TRBV20-1 and TRBJ2-3; possible D gene TRBD2, 6 bases. The CDR3 has 11 residues. The germline V and J ends were trimmed by 0 bases and 12 bases, with 10 bases remaining between them. Germline V lookup: CDR1 DFQATT, CDR2 SNEGSKA (reference sequence).

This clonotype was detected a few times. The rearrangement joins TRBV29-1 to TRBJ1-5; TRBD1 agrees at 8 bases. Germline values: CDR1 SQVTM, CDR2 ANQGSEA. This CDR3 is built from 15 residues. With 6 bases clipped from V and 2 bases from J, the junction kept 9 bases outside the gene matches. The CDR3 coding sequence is TGCAGCGTGGAGATGGACAGGGTTGGCAATCAGCCCCAGCATTTT. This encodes CSVEMDRVGNQPQHF.

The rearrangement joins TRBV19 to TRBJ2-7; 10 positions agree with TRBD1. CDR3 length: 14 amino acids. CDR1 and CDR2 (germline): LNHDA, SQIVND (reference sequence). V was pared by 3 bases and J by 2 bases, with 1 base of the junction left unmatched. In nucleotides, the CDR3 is TGTGCCAGTAGTATTGGGACAGGGGCCTACGAGCAGTACTTC. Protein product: CASSIGTGAYEQYF.

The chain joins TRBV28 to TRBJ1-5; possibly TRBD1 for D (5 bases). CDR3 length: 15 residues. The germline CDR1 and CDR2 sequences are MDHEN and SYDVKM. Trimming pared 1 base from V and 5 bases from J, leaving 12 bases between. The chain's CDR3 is CASSLLAGIHQPQHF. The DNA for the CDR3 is TGTGCCAGCAGTTTATTAGCAGGGATTCATCAGCCCCAGCATTTT.

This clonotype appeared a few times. CDR3 amino acids: CATSTPPGNGYTF. In nucleotides, the CDR3 is TGTGCCACCAGCACCCCCCCGGGAAATGGCTACACCTTC. The chain employs TRBV15 and TRBJ1-2; D gene unclear. The CDR3 consists of 13 residues. V lost 4 bases and J 6 bases, leaving 12 bases between the germline ends. CDR1 and CDR2 from the germline V gene are LNHNV and YYDKDF (reference sequence).

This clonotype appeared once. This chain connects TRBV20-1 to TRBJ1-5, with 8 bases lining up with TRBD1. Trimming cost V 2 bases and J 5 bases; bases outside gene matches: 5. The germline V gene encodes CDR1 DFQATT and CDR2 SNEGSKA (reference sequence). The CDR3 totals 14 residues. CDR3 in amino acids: CSARRTGPDQPQHF. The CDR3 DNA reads TGCAGTGCTAGAAGGACAGGGCCGGATCAGCCCCAGCATTTT.

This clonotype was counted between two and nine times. The DNA of the CDR3 is TGCAGTGCTATCCGGGACCGGGCCGGGCGGGGATGGAACCCCTCACCCCTCCACTTT. It encodes CSAIRDRAGRGWNPSPLHF. The V and J genes are TRBV20-1 and TRBJ1-6; tentatively, D is TRBD1 (5 bases). CDR1 and CDR2 from the germline V gene are DFQATT and SNEGSKA (reference sequence). V was trimmed by 4 bases and J by 10 bases, leaving 32 bases between them. The CDR3 length is 19 residues.

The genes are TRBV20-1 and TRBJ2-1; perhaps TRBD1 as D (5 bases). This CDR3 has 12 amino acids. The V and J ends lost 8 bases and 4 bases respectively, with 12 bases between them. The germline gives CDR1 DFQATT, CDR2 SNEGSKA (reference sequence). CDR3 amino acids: CSQKTVYNEQFF. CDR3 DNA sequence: TGCAGTCAAAAGACAGTGTACAATGAGCAGTTCTTC.

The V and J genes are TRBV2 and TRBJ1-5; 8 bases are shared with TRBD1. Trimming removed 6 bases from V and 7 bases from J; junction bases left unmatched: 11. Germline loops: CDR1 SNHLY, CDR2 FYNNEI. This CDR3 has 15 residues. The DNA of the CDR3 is TGTGCCAGCAGGGGAACAGGGGGTTTAGGACAGCCCCAGCATTTT. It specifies CASRGTGGLGQPQHF.

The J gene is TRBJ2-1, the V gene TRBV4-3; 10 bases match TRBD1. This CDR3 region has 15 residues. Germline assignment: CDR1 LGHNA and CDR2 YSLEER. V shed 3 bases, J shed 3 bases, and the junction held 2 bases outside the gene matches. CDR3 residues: CASSHGTGDYNEQFF. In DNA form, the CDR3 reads TGCGCCAGCAGCCACGGGACAGGGGACTACAATGAGCAGTTCTTC.

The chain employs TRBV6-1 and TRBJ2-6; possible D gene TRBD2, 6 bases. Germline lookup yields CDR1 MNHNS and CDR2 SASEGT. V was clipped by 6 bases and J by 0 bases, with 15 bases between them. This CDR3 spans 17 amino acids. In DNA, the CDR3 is TGTGCCAGCAGAAATACGGGACTTCGCTCTGGGGCCAACGTCCTGACTTTC. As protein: CASRNTGLRSGANVLTF.

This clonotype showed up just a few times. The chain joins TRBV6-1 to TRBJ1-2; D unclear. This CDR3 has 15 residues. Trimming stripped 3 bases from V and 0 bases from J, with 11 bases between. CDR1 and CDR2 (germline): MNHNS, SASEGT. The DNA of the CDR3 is TGTGCCAGCAGTGATTGGGGTTTAGCTAACTATGGCTACACCTTC. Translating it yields CASSDWGLANYGYTF.

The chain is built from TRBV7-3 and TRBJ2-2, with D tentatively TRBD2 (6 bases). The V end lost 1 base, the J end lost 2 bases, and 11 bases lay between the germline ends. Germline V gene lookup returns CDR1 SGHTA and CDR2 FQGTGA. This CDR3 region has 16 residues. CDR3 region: CASSLMGGINTGELFF. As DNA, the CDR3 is TGTGCCAGCAGCTTAATGGGCGGGATAAACACCGGGGAGCTGTTTTTT.